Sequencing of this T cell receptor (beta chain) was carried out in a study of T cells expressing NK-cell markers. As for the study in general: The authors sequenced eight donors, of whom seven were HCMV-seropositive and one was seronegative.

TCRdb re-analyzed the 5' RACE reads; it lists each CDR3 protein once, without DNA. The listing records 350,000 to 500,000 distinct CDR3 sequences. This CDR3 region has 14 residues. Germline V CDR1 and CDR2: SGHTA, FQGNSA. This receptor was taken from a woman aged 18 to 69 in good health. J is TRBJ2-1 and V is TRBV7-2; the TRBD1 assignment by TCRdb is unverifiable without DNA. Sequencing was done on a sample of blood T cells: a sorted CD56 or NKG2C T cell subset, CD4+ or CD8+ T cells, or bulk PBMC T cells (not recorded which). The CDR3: CASSNGTLYNEQFF.